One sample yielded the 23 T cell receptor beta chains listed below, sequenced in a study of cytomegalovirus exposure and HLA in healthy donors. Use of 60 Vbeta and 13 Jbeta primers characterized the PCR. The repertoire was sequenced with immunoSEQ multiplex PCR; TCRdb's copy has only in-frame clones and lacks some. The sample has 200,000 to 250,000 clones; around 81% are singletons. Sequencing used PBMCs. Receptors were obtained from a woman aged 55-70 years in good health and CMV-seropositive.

CDR3 sequence: CASSSLDRGYQPQHF. The CDR3 DNA reads as TGTGCCAGCAGTTCCCTAGACAGGGGCTATCAGCCCCAGCATTTT. V usage is TRBV28 and J usage is TRBJ1-5; 8 bases match TRBD1. CDR1 and CDR2 (germline): MDHEN, SYDVKM. J gave up 5 bases and V 4 bases, and 7 bases lay outside the gene matches. The CDR3 covers 15 residues.

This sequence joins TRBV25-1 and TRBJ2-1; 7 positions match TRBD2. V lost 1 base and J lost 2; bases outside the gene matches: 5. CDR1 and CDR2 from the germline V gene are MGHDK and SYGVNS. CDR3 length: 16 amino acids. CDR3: CASSESGRGTYNEQFF. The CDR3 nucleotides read TGTGCCAGCAGTGAATCAGGGAGGGGCACCTACAATGAGCAGTTCTTC.

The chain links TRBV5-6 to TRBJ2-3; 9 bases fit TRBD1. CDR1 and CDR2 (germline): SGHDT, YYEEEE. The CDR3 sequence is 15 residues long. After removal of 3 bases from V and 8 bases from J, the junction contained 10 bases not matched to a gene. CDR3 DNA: TGTGCCAGCAGCTGGGGACAGGGAGGAATAGGTACGCAGTATTTT. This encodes CASSWGQGGIGTQYF.

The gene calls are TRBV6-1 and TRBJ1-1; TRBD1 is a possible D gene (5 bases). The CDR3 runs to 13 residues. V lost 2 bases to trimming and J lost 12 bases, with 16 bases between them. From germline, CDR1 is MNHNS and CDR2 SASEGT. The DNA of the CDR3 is TGTGCCAGCAGTGAACCGTCACGGGGGAATACTTTCTTT. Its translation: CASSEPSRGNTFF.

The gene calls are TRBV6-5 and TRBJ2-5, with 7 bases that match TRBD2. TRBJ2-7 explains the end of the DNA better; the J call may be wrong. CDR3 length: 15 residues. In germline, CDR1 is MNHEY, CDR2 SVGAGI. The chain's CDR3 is CASSPGYGGGYEQYF. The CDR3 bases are TGTGCCAGCAGTCCAGGGTATGGGGGAGGGTACGAGCAGTACTTC.

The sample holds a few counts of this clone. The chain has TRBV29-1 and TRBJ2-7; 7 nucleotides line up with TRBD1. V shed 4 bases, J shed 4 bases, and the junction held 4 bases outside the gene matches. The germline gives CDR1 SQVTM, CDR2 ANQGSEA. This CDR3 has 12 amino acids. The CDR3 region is CSVGDRPYEQYF. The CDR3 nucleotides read TGCAGCGTTGGGGACAGACCTTACGAGCAGTACTTC.

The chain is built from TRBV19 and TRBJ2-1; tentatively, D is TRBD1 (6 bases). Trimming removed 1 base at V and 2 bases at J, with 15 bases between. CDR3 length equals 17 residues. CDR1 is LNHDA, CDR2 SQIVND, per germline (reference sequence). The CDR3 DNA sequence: TGTGCCAGTAGTATAGCCCCCGGGACAACACCCTACAATGAGCAGTTCTTC. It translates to CASSIAPGTTPYNEQFF.

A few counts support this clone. CDR3 nucleotides: TGTGCCAGCAGCTTAGTATTACAGTACAATGAGCAGTTCTTC. This gives the protein CASSLVLQYNEQFF. V gene TRBV13 combines with J gene TRBJ2-1; D is ambiguous. V was pared by 1 base and J by 4 bases, with 8 bases between. The CDR3 totals 14 residues. CDR1 is PRHDT, CDR2 FYEKMQ, per germline (reference sequence).

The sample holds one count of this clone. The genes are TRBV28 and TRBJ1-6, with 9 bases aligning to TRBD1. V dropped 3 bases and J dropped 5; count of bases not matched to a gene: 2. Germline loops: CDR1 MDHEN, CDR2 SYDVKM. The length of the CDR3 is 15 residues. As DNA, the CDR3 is TGTGCCAGCAGTTTGTGGACAGGGGATAATTCACCCCTCCACTTT. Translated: CASSLWTGDNSPLHF. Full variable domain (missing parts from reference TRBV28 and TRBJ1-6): DVKVTQSSRYLVKRTGEKVFLECVQDMDHENMFWYRQDPGLGLRLIYFSYDVKMKEKGDIPEGYSVSREKKERFSLILESASTNQTSMYLCASSLWTGDNSPLHFGNGTRLTVT.

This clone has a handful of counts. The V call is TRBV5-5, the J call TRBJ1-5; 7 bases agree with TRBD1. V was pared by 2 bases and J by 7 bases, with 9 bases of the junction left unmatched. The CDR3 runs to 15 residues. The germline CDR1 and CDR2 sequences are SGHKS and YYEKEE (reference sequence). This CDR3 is CASSFQTGDYQPQHF. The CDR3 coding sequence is TGTGCCAGCAGCTTCCAAACAGGGGATTACCAGCCCCAGCATTTT.

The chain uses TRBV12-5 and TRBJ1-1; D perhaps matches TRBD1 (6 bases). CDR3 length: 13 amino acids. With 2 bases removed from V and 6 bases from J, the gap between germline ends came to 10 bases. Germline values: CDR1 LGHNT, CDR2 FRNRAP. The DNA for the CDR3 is TGTGCTAGTGGTTTGCAAACAGGGTCTGAAGCTTTCTTT. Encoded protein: CASGLQTGSEAFF. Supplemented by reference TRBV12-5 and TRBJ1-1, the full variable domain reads DARVTQTPRHKVTEMGQEVTMRCQPILGHNTVFWYRQTMMQGLELLAYFRNRAPLDDSGMPKDRFSAEMPDATLATLKIQPSEPRDSAVYFCASGLQTGSEAFFGQGTRLTVV.

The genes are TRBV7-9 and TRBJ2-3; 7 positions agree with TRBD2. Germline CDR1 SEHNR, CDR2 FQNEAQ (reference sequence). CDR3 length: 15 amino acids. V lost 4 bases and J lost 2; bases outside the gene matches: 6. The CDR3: CASSSGAGDTDTQYF. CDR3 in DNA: TGTGCCAGCAGCTCCGGGGCGGGAGACACAGATACGCAGTATTTT.

The CDR3 DNA sequence: TGTGCCAGCAGCTCTCGACTAGCGGACTACAATGAGCAGTTCTTC. It codes for CASSSRLADYNEQFF. V gene TRBV7-9 combines with J gene TRBJ2-1; TRBD2 agrees at 9 bases. Germline V CDR1 and CDR2: SEHNR, FQNEAQ (reference sequence). The CDR3 is 15 residues long. The V and J ends lost 4 bases and 3 bases, in that order; junction bases with no gene match: 4. The full variable domain, in which reference TRBV7-9 and TRBJ2-1 provide the parts outside the CDR3, is DTGVSQNPRHKITKRGQNVTFRCDPISEHNRLYWYRQTLGQGPEFLTYFQNEAQLEKSRLLSDRFSAERPKGSFSTLEIQRTEQGDSAMYLCASSSRLADYNEQFFGPGTRLTVL.

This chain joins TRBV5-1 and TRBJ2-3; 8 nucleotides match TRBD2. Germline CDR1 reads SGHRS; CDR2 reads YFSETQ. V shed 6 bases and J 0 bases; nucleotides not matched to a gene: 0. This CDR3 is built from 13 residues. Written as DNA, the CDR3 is TGCGCCAGCACTAGCGGGAGCACAGATACGCAGTATTTT. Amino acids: CASTSGSTDTQYF.

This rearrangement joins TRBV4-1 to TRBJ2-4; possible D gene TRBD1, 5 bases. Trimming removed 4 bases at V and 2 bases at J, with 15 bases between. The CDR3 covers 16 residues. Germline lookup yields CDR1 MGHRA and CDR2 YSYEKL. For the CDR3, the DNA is TGCGCCAGCAGCCCGCCCTTGGCAGGGTCCAAAAACATTCAGTACTTC. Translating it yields CASSPPLAGSKNIQYF.

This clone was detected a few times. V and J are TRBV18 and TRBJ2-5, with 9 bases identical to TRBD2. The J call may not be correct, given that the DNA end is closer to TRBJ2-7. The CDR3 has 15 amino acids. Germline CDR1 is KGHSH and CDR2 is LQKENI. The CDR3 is CASSPASGGSYEQYF. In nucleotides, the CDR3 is TGTGCCAGCTCACCAGCGAGCGGGGGGTCCTACGAGCAGTACTTC.

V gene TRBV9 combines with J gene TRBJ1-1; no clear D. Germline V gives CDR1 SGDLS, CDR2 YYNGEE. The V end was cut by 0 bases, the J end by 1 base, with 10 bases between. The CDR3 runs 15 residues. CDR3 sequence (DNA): TGTGCCAGCAGCGTAGCAAGCAATCCGAACACTGAAGCTTTCTTT. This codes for CASSVASNPNTEAFF.

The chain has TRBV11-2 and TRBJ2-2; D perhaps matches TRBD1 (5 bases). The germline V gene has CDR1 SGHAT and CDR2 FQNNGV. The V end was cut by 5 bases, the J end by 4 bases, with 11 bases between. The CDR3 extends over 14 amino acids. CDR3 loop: CASSRRQSTGELFF. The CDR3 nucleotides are TGTGCCAGCAGCCGAAGACAGTCCACCGGGGAGCTGTTTTTT.

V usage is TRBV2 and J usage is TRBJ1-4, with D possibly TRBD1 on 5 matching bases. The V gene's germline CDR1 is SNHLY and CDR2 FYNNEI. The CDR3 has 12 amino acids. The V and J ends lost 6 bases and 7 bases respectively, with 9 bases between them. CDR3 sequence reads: CASRSGGEKLFF. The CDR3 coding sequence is TGTGCCAGCAGGTCCGGGGGTGAAAAACTGTTTTTT.

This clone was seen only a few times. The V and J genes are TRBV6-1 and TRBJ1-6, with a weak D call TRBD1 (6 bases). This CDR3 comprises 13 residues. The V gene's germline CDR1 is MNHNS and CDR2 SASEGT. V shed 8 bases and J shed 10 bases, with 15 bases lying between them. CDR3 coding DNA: TGTGCCAGCCGGGCAGGGGCTGGATCACCCCTCCACTTT. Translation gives CASRAGAGSPLHF.

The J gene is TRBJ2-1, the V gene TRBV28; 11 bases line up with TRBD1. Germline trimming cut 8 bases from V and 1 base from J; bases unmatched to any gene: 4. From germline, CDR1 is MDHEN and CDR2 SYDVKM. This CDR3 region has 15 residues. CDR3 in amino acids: CASLDRGRSYNEQFF. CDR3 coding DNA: TGTGCCAGCCTGGACAGGGGGCGATCCTACAATGAGCAGTTCTTC. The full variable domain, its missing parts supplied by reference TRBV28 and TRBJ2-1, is DVKVTQSSRYLVKRTGEKVFLECVQDMDHENMFWYRQDPGLGLRLIYFSYDVKMKEKGDIPEGYSVSREKKERFSLILESASTNQTSMYLCASLDRGRSYNEQFFGPGTRLTVL.

CDR3 region: CASSQRGLGNGELFF. The CDR3 DNA sequence: TGCGCCAGCAGCCAACGGGGTCTCGGGAACGGGGAGCTGTTTTTT. The chain couples TRBV4-1 to TRBJ2-2, with a weak D call TRBD2 (5 bases). Per the germline V gene, CDR1 is MGHRA and CDR2 is YSYEKL. Trimming stripped 2 bases from V and 7 bases from J, with 14 bases between. CDR3 length: 15 residues.

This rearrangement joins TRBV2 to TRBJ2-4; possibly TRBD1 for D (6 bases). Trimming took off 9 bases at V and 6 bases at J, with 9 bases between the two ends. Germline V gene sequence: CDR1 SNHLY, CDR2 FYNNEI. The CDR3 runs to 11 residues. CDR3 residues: CARGTSNIQYF. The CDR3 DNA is TGTGCCAGGGGGACATCAAACATTCAGTACTTC.